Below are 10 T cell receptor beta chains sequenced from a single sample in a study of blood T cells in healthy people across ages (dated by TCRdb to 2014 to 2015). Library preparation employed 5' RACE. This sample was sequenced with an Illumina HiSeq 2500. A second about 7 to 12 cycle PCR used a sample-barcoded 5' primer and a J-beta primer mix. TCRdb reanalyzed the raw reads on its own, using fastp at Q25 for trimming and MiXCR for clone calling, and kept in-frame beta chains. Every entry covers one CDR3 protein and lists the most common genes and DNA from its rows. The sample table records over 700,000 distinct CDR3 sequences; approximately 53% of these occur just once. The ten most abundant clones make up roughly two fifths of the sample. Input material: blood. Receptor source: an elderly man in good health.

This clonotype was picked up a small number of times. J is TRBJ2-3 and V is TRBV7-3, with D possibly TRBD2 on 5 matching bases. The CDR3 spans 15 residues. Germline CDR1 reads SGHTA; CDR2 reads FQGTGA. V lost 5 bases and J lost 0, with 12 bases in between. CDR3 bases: TGTGCCAGCAGCCATCCCGGGATCAGCACAGATACGCAGTATTTT. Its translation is CASSHPGISTDTQYF.

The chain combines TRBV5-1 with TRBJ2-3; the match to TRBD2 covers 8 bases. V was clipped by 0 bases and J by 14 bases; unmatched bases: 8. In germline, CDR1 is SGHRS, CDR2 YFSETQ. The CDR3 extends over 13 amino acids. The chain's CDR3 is CASSLAAGEYAYF. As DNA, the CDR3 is TGCGCCAGCAGCTTGGCAGCGGGGGAGTACGCGTATTTT.

CDR3 sequence reads: CSAWTGARNIQYF. As DNA, the CDR3 is TGCAGTGCCTGGACAGGGGCTAGAAACATTCAGTACTTC. V gene TRBV20-1 combines with J gene TRBJ2-4, with 9 bases fitting TRBD1. There are 13 residues in the CDR3. V shed 6 bases, J shed 6 bases, and the junction held 6 bases outside the gene matches. The germline gives CDR1 DFQATT, CDR2 SNEGSKA (reference sequence).

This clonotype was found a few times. The CDR3 region is CASSSSGTSGTYDRSQYF. Written as DNA, the CDR3 is TGCGCCAGCAGCTCATCCGGGACTAGCGGGACTTATGATAGGTCGCAGTATTTT. The J gene is TRBJ2-3, the V gene TRBV5-1; TRBD2 matches 13 bases. Germline-derived CDR1 and CDR2 are SGHRS and YFSETQ. V lost 3 bases, J lost 10 bases, and 17 bases stayed unmatched. The CDR3 contains 18 residues.

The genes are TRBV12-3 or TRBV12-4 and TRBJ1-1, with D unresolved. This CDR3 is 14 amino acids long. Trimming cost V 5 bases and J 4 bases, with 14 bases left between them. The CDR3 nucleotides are TGTGCCAGCAGTCCCGGCGGAGCGGGCACTGAAGCTTTCTTT. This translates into CASSPGGAGTEAFF.

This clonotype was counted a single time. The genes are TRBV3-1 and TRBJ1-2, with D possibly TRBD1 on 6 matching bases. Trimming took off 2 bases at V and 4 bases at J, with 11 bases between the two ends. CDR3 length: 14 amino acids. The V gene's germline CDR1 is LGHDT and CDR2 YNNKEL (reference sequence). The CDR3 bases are TGTGCCAGCAGCCAAACCACAGGGTTCTATGGCTACACCTTC. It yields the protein CASSQTTGFYGYTF.

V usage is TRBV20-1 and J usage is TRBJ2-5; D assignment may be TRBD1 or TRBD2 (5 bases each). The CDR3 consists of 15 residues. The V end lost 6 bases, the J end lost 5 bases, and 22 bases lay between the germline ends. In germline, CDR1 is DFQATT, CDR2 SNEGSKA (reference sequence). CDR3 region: CSAIPGGPGGETQYF. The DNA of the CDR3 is TGCAGTGCCATTCCGGGTGGCCCTGGGGGTGAGACCCAGTACTTC.

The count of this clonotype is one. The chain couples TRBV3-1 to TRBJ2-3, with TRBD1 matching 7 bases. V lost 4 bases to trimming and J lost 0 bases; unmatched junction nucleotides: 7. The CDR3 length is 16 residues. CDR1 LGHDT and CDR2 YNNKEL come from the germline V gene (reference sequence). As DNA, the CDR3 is TGTGCCAGCAGCCCTCGGACAGGTACTAGCACAGATACGCAGTATTTT. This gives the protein CASSPRTGTSTDTQYF.

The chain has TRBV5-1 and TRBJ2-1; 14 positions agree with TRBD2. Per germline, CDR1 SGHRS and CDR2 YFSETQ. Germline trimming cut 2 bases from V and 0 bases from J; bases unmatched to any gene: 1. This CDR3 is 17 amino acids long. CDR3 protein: CASSFGTSGSSYNEQFF. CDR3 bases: TGCGCCAGCAGCTTTGGGACTAGCGGGAGCTCCTACAATGAGCAGTTCTTC.

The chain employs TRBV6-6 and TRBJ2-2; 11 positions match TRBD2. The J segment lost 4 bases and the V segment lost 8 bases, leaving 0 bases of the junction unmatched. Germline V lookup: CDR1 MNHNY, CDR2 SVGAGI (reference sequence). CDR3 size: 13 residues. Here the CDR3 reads CASGLAGTGELFF. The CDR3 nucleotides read TGTGCCAGCGGACTAGCGGGCACCGGGGAGCTGTTTTTT.